This record looks at one T cell receptor (beta chain) sequence and its context. The treatment: randomized to nivolumab then ipilimumab (arm A) or the reverse (arm B). This sample stems from a study of sequential checkpoint blockade in melanoma. About the research overall: Arm A got nivolumab then ipilimumab; arm B the reverse, 1:1. Both treatment sequences were followed by maintenance nivolumab.

The ends lost 2 bases at V and 1 base at J; junction bases unmatched: 6. This CDR3 spans 16 amino acids. Per the germline V gene, CDR1 is MRHNA and CDR2 is SNTAGT. Profiling relied on immunoSEQ multiplex PCR, and the TCRdb table lists in-frame clones only, not all of them. The sample carries about 26,000 clones, roughly 81% recorded once. The sequencing used CD8+ T cells sorted from blood (inferred from file names), collected from a patient given nivolumab and ipilimumab in sequence. The receptor was isolated from a human donor with melanoma. The chain joins TRBV6-4 to TRBJ2-3, with 7 nucleotides matching TRBD2. CDR3 in DNA: TGTGCCAGCAGTGACACGGCTAGCGGCGGCACAGATACGCAGTATTTT. It translates to CASSDTASGGTDTQYF.